The 14 T cell receptor beta chains listed next were all sequenced from one sample in a study of blood T cell repertoires in COVID-19. The table came from immunoSEQ multiplex PCR; TCRdb's copy has only in-frame clones and leaves some out. The profile shows tens of thousands of clones, about nine tenths of them singletons. The material sequenced was peripheral blood. The receptors derive from a man older than 75 with acute or convalescent COVID-19.

The chain combines TRBV11-2 with TRBJ2-1, with D tentatively TRBD1 (6 bases). The germline gives CDR1 SGHAT, CDR2 FQNNGV. The CDR3 is 15 residues long. V lost 5 bases and J lost 7, with 18 bases in between. The CDR3 region has the DNA TGTGCCAGCAGCAGGGACATAGGGTTTTGGAATGAGCAGTTCTTC. Its protein product is CASSRDIGFWNEQFF. The entire variable domain, with the rest obtained from reference TRBV11-2 and TRBJ2-1, is as follows: EAGVAQSPRYKIIEKRQSVAFWCNPISGHATLYWYQQILGQGPKLLIQFQNNGVVDDSQLPKDRFSAERLKGVDSTLKIQPAKLEDSAVYLCASSRDIGFWNEQFFGPGTRLTVL.

The chain joins TRBV5-1 to TRBJ2-3; 8 bases are a match to TRBD1. Per the germline V gene, CDR1 is SGHRS and CDR2 is YFSETQ. The V gene end was trimmed by 7 bases and the J gene end by 1 base; junction bases not matched to a gene: 5. CDR3 length: 14 residues. The CDR3 bases are TGCGCCAGCCGGTCGGGACAGGGCACAGATACGCAGTATTTT. Protein: CASRSGQGTDTQYF. Based on the CDR3 plus reference TRBV5-1 and TRBJ2-3, the full variable domain is KAGVTQTPRYLIKTRGQQVTLSCSPISGHRSVSWYQQTPGQGLQFLFEYFSETQRNKGNFPGRFSGRQFSNSRSEMNVSTLELGDSALYLCASRSGQGTDTQYFGPGTRLTVL.

CDR3 DNA sequence: TGTGCCAGCAGTCCCCGACAGGGGGCGGGTTTTGGCTACACCTTC. This encodes CASSPRQGAGFGYTF. The chain has TRBV6-5 and TRBJ1-2; 10 nucleotides match TRBD1. Germline V gives CDR1 MNHEY, CDR2 SVGAGI. J gave up 7 bases and V 5 bases, and 10 bases lay outside the gene matches. The CDR3 totals 15 residues.

Only a few counts were recorded for this clone. The V call is TRBV28, the J call TRBJ2-5, with 11 nucleotides matching TRBD2. Germline V gene lookup returns CDR1 MDHEN and CDR2 SYDVKM. The CDR3 extends over 19 amino acids. V was pared by 4 bases and J by 2 bases, with 15 bases of the junction left unmatched. CDR3 DNA sequence: TGTGCCAGCAGTTGGGGTGAGGGGCTAGCGGGGGGACTACAAGAGACCCAGTACTTC. Translation gives CASSWGEGLAGGLQETQYF.

The gene calls are TRBV5-1 and TRBJ2-2; TRBD2 aligns across 7 bases. This CDR3 has 15 amino acids. V shed 4 bases, J shed 4 bases, and the junction held 7 bases outside the gene matches. CDR1 is SGHRS, CDR2 YFSETQ, per germline. CDR3: CASSAPGTTTGELFF. CDR3 sequence (DNA): TGCGCCAGCAGCGCGCCGGGGACTACCACCGGGGAGCTGTTTTTT.

In its sample, this clone was seen once. CDR3 protein: CASSLGGLSPGYEQYF. CDR3 DNA: TGTGCCAGCAGCTTAGGAGGGCTGAGTCCGGGCTACGAGCAGTACTTC. The rearrangement uses TRBV11-2 and TRBJ2-7, with a possible D match to TRBD2 (5 bases). This CDR3 has 16 amino acids. Deletions cut 1 base from V and 3 bases from J, with 16 bases between. In germline, CDR1 is SGHAT, CDR2 FQNNGV.

The V and J genes are TRBV7-8 and TRBJ2-1; D remains unclear. CDR1 is SGHVS and CDR2 is FQNEAQ in the germline V gene. This CDR3 region has 16 residues. V was shortened by 1 base and J by 0 bases, with 10 bases between the two germline ends. The CDR3 sequence: CASSLGALSSYNEQFF. The CDR3 nucleotides read TGTGCCAGCAGCTTAGGGGCTCTAAGCTCCTACAATGAGCAGTTCTTC.

Regarding this clone: The sample has other DNA sequences that encode this CDR3 too. This chain connects TRBV5-1 to TRBJ2-3; D uncertain. In germline, CDR1 is SGHRS, CDR2 YFSETQ. The CDR3 totals 12 residues. V was clipped by 3 bases and J by 6 bases, with 8 bases between them. CDR3 in amino acids: CASSSGEDTQYF. The CDR3 nucleotides are TGCGCCAGCAGCTCCGGTGAGGATACGCAGTATTTT. Full variable domain (rest looked up from reference TRBV5-1 and TRBJ2-3): KAGVTQTPRYLIKTRGQQVTLSCSPISGHRSVSWYQQTPGQGLQFLFEYFSETQRNKGNFPGRFSGRQFSNSRSEMNVSTLELGDSALYLCASSSGEDTQYFGPGTRLTVL.

The V call is TRBV27, the J call TRBJ2-1, with 7 bases aligning to TRBD1. The CDR3 spans 18 residues. Germline trimming cut 2 bases from V and 3 bases from J; bases unmatched to any gene: 13. Looked up from germline, CDR1 is MNHEY and CDR2 is SMNVEV (reference sequence). The CDR3 protein is CASSLRPPRTGYYNEQFF. As DNA, the CDR3 is TGTGCCAGCAGTTTAAGGCCCCCTAGGACAGGATACTACAATGAGCAGTTCTTC.

The rearrangement joins TRBV7-9 to TRBJ2-5, with 7 bases identical to TRBD1. The J segment lost 4 bases and the V segment lost 4 bases, leaving 3 bases of the junction unmatched. Germline V lookup: CDR1 SEHNR, CDR2 FQNEAQ (reference sequence). The CDR3 has 13 amino acids. The CDR3 DNA follows: TGTGCCAGCAGCTCACCAGGGGGAGAGACCCAGTACTTC. Translating gives CASSSPGGETQYF.

In its sample, this clone was seen once. CDR3 sequence: CASRTSGGAADTQYF. DNA for the CDR3: TGCGCCAGCAGGACTAGCGGGGGGGCAGCAGATACGCAGTATTTT. The genes are TRBV5-1 and TRBJ2-3; 14 bases fit TRBD2. This CDR3 has 15 residues. The V segment lost 5 bases and the J segment 4 bases; nucleotides outside the gene matches: 3. CDR1 SGHRS and CDR2 YFSETQ come from the germline V gene.

This chain joins TRBV30 and TRBJ1-6; 8 bases are a match to TRBD1. Germline values: CDR1 GTSNPN, CDR2 SVGIG (reference sequence). V lost 4 bases and J lost 4; bases outside the gene matches: 6. CDR3 length equals 15 residues. The CDR3 bases are TGTGCCTGGACTTCCGGGACAGGTTATAATTCACCCCTCCACTTT. Its translation: CAWTSGTGYNSPLHF.

This clone appeared a single time. This chain joins TRBV30 and TRBJ1-4; D gene unclear. Per germline, CDR1 GTSNPN and CDR2 SVGIG (reference sequence). V lost 1 base and J lost 7, with 13 bases in between. This CDR3 has 14 residues. The CDR3 region is CAWSGVGLAEKLFF. The CDR3 nucleotides are TGTGCCTGGAGTGGGGTCGGGTTGGCTGAAAAACTGTTTTTT.

This chain connects TRBV3-1 (or the pseudogene TRBV3-2) to TRBJ1-1; tentative D call: TRBD1 (6 bases). The ends were cut back, 7 bases at V and 0 bases at J, with 9 bases in the middle. The CDR3 sequence is 13 residues long. Looked up from germline, CDR1 is LGHDT and CDR2 is YNNKEL (reference sequence). The CDR3, as DNA: TGTGCCAGCATCGGGACACTGAACACTGAAGCTTTCTTT. Protein: CASIGTLNTEAFF.